Listed below are T cell receptor beta chains from one sample, sequenced in a study of blood T cell repertoires in COVID-19. Sequencing used immunoSEQ multiplex PCR; TCRdb keeps in-frame clones, though not all of them. The repertoire has 350,000 to 500,000 clones, roughly 90% of them found once; the top ten carry roughly 0.78%. Sequenced input: peripheral blood. These receptors came from a man younger than 35 with COVID-19, enrolled during active disease. CDR3s include the opening cysteine and the closing phenylalanine or tryptophan. A D gene is named only where the DNA matches it firmly. Size is omitted from some rows. Given values are once, few, many or a class for expanded clones.

DNA: TGTGTCAGAAGCTGGACTAGCGGGAGTACAGATACGCAGTATTTT
CDR3: CVRSWTSGSTDTQYF
D: .
V: TRBV7-5
J: TRBJ2-3
size: .

DNA: TGTGCCAGCAGCAAACGGACTAGCGGGGAAACTTACAATGAGCAGTTCTTC
CDR3: CASSKRTSGETYNEQFF
D: TRBD2
V: TRBV7-9
J: TRBJ2-1
size: .

DNA: TGTGCCAGTAGTCCCCGGGCGGGACTAGCCAAAAACATTCAGTACTTC
CDR3: CASSPRAGLAKNIQYF
D: .
V: TRBV19
J: TRBJ2-4
size: once

DNA: TGTGCCAGCAGCTTAGGAGGACCCGGGGTCGGGGAGCTGTTTTTT
CDR3: CASSLGGPGVGELFF
D: .
V: TRBV7-9
J: TRBJ2-2
size: .

DNA: TGTGCCAGCAGCTTAGGTCTCCTAGGTGATGGGTCTGATGAGCAGTTCTTC
CDR3: CASSLGLLGDGSDEQFF
D: .
V: TRBV7-2
J: TRBJ2-1
size: .

DNA: TGTGCCAGTAGTATCCGGGACACACGTCAGCCCCAGCATTTT
CDR3: CASSIRDTRQPQHF
D: .
V: TRBV19
J: TRBJ1-5
size: .

DNA: TGTGCCAGCAGCCAACAGGGACTAGCGGGGCACAATGAGCAGTTCTTC
CDR3: CASSQQGLAGHNEQFF
D: TRBD2
V: TRBV4-2
J: TRBJ2-1
size: .

DNA: TGTGCCAGCACCCCCTCGGGGGTGGCAAACATTCAGTACTTC
CDR3: CASTPSGVANIQYF
D: .
V: TRBV6-2/TRBV6-3
J: TRBJ2-4
size: .

DNA: TGTGCCAGCAGCGCCGCGGGATACGAGCAGTACTTC
CDR3: CASSAAGYEQYF
D: .
V: TRBV5-6
J: TRBJ2-7
size: .

DNA: TGTGCCAGTAGTATTGGACAGGGGTCTTACGAGCAGTACTTC
CDR3: CASSIGQGSYEQYF
D: TRBD1
V: TRBV19
J: TRBJ2-7
size: .

DNA: TGCAGCGGAGACAGGGCTGTAGTCTACAATGAGCAGTTCTTC
CDR3: CSGDRAVVYNEQFF
D: TRBD1
V: TRBV29-1
J: TRBJ2-1
size: .

DNA: TGTGCCACCAGTGATCCCTCGGGAGACGGGAATGAGCAGTTCTTC
CDR3: CATSDPSGDGNEQFF
D: .
V: TRBV24-1
J: TRBJ2-1
size: .

DNA: TGTGCCAGCAGCAACCCGGGGTGGAACACCGGGGAGCTGTTTTTT
CDR3: CASSNPGWNTGELFF
D: .
V: TRBV7-9
J: TRBJ2-2
size: .

DNA: TGTGCCAGCAGTATGGGACAGGGTTTTCGATCACCCCTCCACTTT
CDR3: CASSMGQGFRSPLHF
D: TRBD1
V: TRBV6-6
J: TRBJ1-6
size: few

DNA: TGCGCCAGCAGTGATCGGCTAGCGGGAGTAGGCTCCTACGAGCAGTACTTC
CDR3: CASSDRLAGVGSYEQYF
D: TRBD2
V: TRBV10-1
J: TRBJ2-7
size: .

DNA: TGTGCCAGCAGCTTAATACAGGGAGGGCAAGAGACCCAGTACTTC
CDR3: CASSLIQGGQETQYF
D: .
V: TRBV7-6
J: TRBJ2-5
size: .

DNA: TGTGCCAGCACCCCGCGCCAAATCACAGATACGCAGTATTTT
CDR3: CASTPRQITDTQYF
D: .
V: TRBV11-1
J: TRBJ2-3
size: .

DNA: TGTGCCAGCAGCTTACGATCGGGGGAAGGGGTGAACGGCTACACCTTC
CDR3: CASSLRSGEGVNGYTF
D: .
V: TRBV7-9
J: TRBJ1-2
size: .

DNA: TGTGCCAGCAGCTCGACAGGGGCCGAGCAGTACTTC
CDR3: CASSSTGAEQYF
D: TRBD1
V: TRBV12-3/TRBV12-4
J: TRBJ2-7
size: .

DNA: TGTGCCAGCAGCCCGACTAGCGGGAGGCGGTTCTTC
CDR3: CASSPTSGRRFF
D: TRBD2
V: TRBV11-2
J: TRBJ2-1
size: .

DNA: TGTGCCAGCAGCCCCTACGCAGCGGGAGAGGGGAATGAGCAGTTCTTC
CDR3: CASSPYAAGEGNEQFF
D: TRBD2
V: TRBV3-1/TRBV3-2
J: TRBJ2-1
size: .

DNA: TGTGCTAGTGGTTTGGGGGGGACAGCTGCATACGAGCAGTACTTC
CDR3: CASGLGGTAAYEQYF
D: TRBD1
V: TRBV12-5
J: TRBJ2-7
size: once

DNA: TGTGCCAGCAGCCAAGTTAGGGAGGGCTACACCTTC
CDR3: CASSQVREGYTF
D: .
V: TRBV3-1/TRBV3-2
J: TRBJ1-2
size: .

DNA: TGTGCCAGCAGTATCCACTACGGGGAGCTGTTTTTT
CDR3: CASSIHYGELFF
D: .
V: TRBV2
J: TRBJ2-2
size: .

DNA: TGTGCCAGCAGCTTACGGGGATTAGCGGGGGAGGAGCAGTTCTTC
CDR3: CASSLRGLAGEEQFF
D: TRBD2
V: TRBV7-9
J: TRBJ2-1
size: once

DNA: TGTGCCAGCAGCAAAGGATTGTACATGAACACTGAAGCTTTCTTT
CDR3: CASSKGLYMNTEAFF
D: .
V: TRBV21-1
J: TRBJ1-1
size: .

DNA: TGTGCCTTGGACAGGGTAGAAAAACTGTTTTTT
CDR3: CALDRVEKLFF
D: TRBD1
V: TRBV30
J: TRBJ1-4
size: .

DNA: TGTGCCAGCAGTGACCAACAGGGGGTTTCTGGAAACACCATATATTTT
CDR3: CASSDQQGVSGNTIYF
D: TRBD1
V: TRBV6-2/TRBV6-3
J: TRBJ1-3
size: .

DNA: TGCGCCAGCAGCCAAGAGGGGGCGTTTGGAAAACTGTTTTTT
CDR3: CASSQEGAFGKLFF
D: .
V: TRBV4-1
J: TRBJ1-4
size: .

DNA: TGTGCCAGCAGCGCCCGGCGGGGGAGCTCCTATAATTCACCCCTCCACTTT
CDR3: CASSARRGSSYNSPLHF
D: .
V: TRBV9
J: TRBJ1-6
size: .

DNA: TGTGCCAGCAGCATGCGGGAGACCTCCTACGAGCAGTACTTC
CDR3: CASSMRETSYEQYF
D: TRBD2
V: TRBV11-3
J: TRBJ2-7
size: .

DNA: TGTGCCAGCAGTTCAACCGAGGGAGATACGCAGTATTTT
CDR3: CASSSTEGDTQYF
D: .
V: TRBV27
J: TRBJ2-3
size: once

DNA: TGTGCCAGCAGGGCCCAGGGGGCGAGGGAAAAACTGTTTTTT
CDR3: CASRAQGAREKLFF
D: TRBD1
V: TRBV2
J: TRBJ1-4
size: .

DNA: TGTGCCAGTAGTATCCCCGGGACAGGGCCGACTAATGAAAAACTGTTTTTT
CDR3: CASSIPGTGPTNEKLFF
D: TRBD1
V: TRBV19
J: TRBJ1-4
size: .

DNA: TGTGCCAGCAGTGAAGGGACAGGGGCCTCACCCCAGTACTTC
CDR3: CASSEGTGASPQYF
D: TRBD1
V: TRBV2
J: TRBJ2-5
size: .

DNA: TGTGCCAGCAGTTATACCGGGGATTACGAGCAGTACTTC
CDR3: CASSYTGDYEQYF
D: .
V: TRBV6-5
J: TRBJ2-7
size: .